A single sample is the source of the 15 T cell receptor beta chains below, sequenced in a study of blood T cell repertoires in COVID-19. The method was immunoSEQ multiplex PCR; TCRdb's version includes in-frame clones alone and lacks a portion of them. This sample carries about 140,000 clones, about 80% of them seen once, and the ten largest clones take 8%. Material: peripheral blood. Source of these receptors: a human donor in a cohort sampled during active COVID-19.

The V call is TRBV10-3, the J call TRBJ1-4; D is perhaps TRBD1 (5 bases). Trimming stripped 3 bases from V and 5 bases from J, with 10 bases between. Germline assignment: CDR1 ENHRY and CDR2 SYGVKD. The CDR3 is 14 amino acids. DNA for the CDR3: TGTGCCATCAGTGAACAGGTGGGGAATGAAAAACTGTTTTTT. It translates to CAISEQVGNEKLFF.

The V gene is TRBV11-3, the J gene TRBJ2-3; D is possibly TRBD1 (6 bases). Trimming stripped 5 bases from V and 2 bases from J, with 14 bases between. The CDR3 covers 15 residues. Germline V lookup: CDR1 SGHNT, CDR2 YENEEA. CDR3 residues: CASSPGQTFTDTQYF. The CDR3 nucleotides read TGTGCCAGCAGCCCCGGACAGACATTCACAGATACGCAGTATTTT.

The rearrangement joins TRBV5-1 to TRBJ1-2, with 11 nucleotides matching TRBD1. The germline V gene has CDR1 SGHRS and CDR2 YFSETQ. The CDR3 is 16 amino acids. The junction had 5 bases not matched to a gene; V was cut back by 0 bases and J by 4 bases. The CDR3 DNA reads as TGCGCCAGCAGCTTGGACCCCGGGACAGGGGGCTATGGCTACACCTTC. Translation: CASSLDPGTGGYGYTF.

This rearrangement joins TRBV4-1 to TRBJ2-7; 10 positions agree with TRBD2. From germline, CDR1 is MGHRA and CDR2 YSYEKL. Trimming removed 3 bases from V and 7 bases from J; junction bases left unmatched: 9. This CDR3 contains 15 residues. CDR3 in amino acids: CASSQGLARVREQYF. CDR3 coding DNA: TGCGCCAGCAGCCAGGGACTAGCGAGAGTAAGGGAGCAGTACTTC.

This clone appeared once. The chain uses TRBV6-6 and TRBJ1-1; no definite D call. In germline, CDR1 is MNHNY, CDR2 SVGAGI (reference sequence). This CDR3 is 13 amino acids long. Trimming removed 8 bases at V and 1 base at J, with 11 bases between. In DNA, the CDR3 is TGTGCCAGCGCCTTCTTGGCGAACACTGAAGCTTTCTTT. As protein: CASAFLANTEAFF.

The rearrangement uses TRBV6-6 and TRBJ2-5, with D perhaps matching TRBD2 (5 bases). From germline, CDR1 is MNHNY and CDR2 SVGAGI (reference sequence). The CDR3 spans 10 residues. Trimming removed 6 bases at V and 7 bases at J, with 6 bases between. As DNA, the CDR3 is TGTGCCAGCAGGAGCGGGACCCAGTACTTC. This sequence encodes CASRSGTQYF.

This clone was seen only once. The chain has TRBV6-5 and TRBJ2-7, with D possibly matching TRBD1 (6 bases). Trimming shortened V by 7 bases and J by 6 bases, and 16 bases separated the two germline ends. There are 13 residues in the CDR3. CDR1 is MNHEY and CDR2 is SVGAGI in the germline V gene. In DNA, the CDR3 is TGTGCCAGCACCCAACAACAGGGTTTCGAGCAGTACTTC. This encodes CASTQQQGFEQYF.

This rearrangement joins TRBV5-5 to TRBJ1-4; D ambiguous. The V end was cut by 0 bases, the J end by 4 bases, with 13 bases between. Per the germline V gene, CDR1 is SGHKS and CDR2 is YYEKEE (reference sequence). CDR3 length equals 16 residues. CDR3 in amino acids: CASSLAGNSLNEKLFF. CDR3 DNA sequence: TGTGCCAGCAGCTTGGCCGGTAACAGCCTTAATGAAAAACTGTTTTTT.

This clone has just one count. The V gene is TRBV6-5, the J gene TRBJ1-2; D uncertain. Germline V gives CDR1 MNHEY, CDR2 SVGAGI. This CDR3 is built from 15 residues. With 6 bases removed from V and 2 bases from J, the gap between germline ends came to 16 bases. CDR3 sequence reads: CASRSSGGSNYGYTF. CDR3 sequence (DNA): TGTGCCAGCAGATCCTCCGGAGGATCCAACTATGGCTACACCTTC.

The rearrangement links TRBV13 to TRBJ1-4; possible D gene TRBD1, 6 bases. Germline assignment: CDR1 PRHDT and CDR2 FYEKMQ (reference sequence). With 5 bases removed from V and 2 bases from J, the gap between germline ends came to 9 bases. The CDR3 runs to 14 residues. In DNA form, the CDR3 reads TGTGCCAGCAGCCACAGGGAGACTAATGAAAAACTGTTTTTT. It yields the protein CASSHRETNEKLFF. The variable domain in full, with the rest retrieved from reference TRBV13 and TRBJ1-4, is AAGVIQSPRHLIKEKRETATLKCYPIPRHDTVYWYQQGPGQDPQFLISFYEKMQSDKGSIPDRFSAQQFSDYHSELNMSSLELGDSALYFCASSHRETNEKLFFGSGTQLSVL.

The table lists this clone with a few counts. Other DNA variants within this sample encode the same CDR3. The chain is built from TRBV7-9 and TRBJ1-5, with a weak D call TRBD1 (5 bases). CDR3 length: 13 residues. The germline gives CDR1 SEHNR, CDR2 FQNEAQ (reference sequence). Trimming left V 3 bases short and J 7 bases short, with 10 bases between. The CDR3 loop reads CASSLGGGQPQHF. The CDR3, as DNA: TGTGCCAGCAGCTTGGGGGGTGGGCAGCCCCAGCATTTT.

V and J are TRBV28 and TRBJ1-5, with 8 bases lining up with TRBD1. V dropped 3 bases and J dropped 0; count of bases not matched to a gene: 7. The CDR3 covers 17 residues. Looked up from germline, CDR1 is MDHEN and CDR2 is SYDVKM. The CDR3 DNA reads TGTGCCAGCAGTTTTTACGGGACAGGAGGTAGCAATCAGCCCCAGCATTTT. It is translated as CASSFYGTGGSNQPQHF.

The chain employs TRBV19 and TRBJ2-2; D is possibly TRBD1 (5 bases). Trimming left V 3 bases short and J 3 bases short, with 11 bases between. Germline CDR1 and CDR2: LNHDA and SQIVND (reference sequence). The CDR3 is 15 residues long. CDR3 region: CASSIWGSDTGELFF. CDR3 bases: TGTGCCAGTAGTATTTGGGGCAGCGACACCGGGGAGCTGTTTTTT.

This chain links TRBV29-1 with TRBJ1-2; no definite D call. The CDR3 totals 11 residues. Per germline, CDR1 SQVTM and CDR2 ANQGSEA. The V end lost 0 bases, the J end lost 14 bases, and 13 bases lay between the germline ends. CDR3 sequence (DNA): TGCAGCGTTGAAGATGGCGGTGGGTCTACCTTC. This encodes CSVEDGGGSTF.

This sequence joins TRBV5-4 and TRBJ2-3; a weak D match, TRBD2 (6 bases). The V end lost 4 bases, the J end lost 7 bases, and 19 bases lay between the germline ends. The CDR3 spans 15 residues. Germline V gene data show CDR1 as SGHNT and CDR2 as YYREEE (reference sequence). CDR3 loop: CASSAGRGVAYTQYF. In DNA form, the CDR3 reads TGTGCCAGCAGCGCGGGACGAGGGGTTGCGTATACGCAGTATTTT.